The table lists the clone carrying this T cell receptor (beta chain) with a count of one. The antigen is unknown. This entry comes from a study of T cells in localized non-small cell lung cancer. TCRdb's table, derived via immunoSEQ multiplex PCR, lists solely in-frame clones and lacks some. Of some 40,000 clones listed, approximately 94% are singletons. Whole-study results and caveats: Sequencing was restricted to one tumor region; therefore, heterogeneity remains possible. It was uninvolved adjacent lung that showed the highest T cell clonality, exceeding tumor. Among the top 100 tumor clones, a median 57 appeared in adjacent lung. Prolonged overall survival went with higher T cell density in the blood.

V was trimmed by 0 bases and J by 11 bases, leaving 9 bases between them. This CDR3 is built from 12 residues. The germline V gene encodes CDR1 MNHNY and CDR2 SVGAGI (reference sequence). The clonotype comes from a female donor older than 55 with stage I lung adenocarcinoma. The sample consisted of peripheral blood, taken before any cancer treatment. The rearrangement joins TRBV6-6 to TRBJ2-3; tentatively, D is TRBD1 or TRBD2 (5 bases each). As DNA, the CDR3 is TGTGCCAGCAGTTACTCCGGGACCGAGCAGTATTTT. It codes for CASSYSGTEQYF.